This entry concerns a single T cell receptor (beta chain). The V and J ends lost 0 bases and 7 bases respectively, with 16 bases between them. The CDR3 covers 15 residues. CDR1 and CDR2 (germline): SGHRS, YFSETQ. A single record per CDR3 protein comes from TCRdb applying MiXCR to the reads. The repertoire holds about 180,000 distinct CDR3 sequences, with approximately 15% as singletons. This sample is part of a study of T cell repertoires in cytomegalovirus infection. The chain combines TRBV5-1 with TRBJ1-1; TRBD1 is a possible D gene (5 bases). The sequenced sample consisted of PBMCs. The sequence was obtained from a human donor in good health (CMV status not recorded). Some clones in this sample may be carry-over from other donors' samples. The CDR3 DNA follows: TGCGCCAGCAGCTTGGGGGGCGGGGGAGGGAGTGAAGCTTTCTTT. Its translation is CASSLGGGGGSEAFF.